This entry lists 19 T cell receptor beta chains sequenced from one sample in a study of liver allograft versus peripheral blood T cells. Study-level background: Liver transplant recipients had T cell receptor repertoires compared between transplanted liver and peripheral blood.

TCRdb re-derived calls from the reads in MiXCR, one entry per CDR3 protein. The sample lists roughly 9,200 distinct CDR3 sequences, roughly 27% occurring once. These receptors all come from a human patient who had a liver transplant. Some of the T cells may derive from the graft donor.

J is TRBJ2-5 and V is TRBV30, with 14 positions matching TRBD2. The length of the CDR3 is 16 residues. V lost 0 bases, J lost 5 bases, and 5 bases stayed unmatched. Germline V gene data show CDR1 as GTSNPN and CDR2 as SVGIG (reference sequence). CDR3 protein: CAWSVRGLAGVETQYF. The CDR3 DNA reads TGTGCCTGGAGTGTACGGGGACTAGCGGGAGTTGAGACCCAGTACTTC.

In its sample, this clonotype ranks as medium-sized. The genes are TRBV6-1 and TRBJ2-3; 8 nucleotides align to TRBD2. With 7 bases clipped from V and 6 bases from J, the junction kept 12 bases outside the gene matches. This CDR3 has 15 amino acids. Germline CDR1 is MNHNS and CDR2 is SASEGT. CDR3 coding DNA: TGTGCCAGCATGTTCCGGGGGGGGGAGGGTGATACGCAGTATTTT. Translated, it gives CASMFRGGEGDTQYF.

This clonotype appeared a few times. The J gene is TRBJ1-1, the V gene TRBV7-9; D is unclear. In germline, CDR1 is SEHNR, CDR2 FQNEAQ (reference sequence). The length of the CDR3 is 13 residues. The V gene lost 8 bases and the J gene lost 1 base, with 11 bases spanning the gap. This CDR3 reads CASDEGGNTEAFF. CDR3 nucleotides: TGTGCCAGCGACGAGGGAGGGAACACTGAAGCTTTCTTT.

There are a few counts of this clonotype. The chain links TRBV19 to TRBJ1-5; D unresolved. V was clipped by 9 bases and J by 3 bases, with 15 bases between them. The CDR3 runs to 14 residues. Germline-derived CDR1 and CDR2 are LNHDA and SQIVND (reference sequence). The CDR3 coding sequence is TGTGCCAGGAGGAGAGACACGAACAATCAGCCCCAGCATTTT. It specifies CARRRDTNNQPQHF.

V and J are TRBV11-2 and TRBJ2-1; D may be TRBD2 (6 bases). This CDR3 comprises 16 residues. The V and J ends lost 2 bases and 0 bases respectively, with 11 bases between them. Looked up from germline, CDR1 is SGHAT and CDR2 is FQNNGV. CDR3 loop: CASSLRGDHSYNEQFF. As DNA, the CDR3 is TGTGCCAGCAGCTTACGCGGGGATCACTCCTACAATGAGCAGTTCTTC.

This clonotype is termed medium-sized. V usage is TRBV30 and J usage is TRBJ1-3; TRBD1 matches 7 bases. Germline V gene sequence: CDR1 GTSNPN, CDR2 SVGIG (reference sequence). This CDR3 has 15 amino acids. Unmatched junction bases numbered 6, after V lost 0 bases and J lost 4 bases. The CDR3 loop is CAWSVDRAGGNTIYF. The DNA of the CDR3 is TGTGCCTGGAGTGTCGACAGGGCAGGAGGAAACACCATATATTTT.

This clonotype was recorded many times. The CDR3, as DNA: TGCAGTGCTAGACCAGACACGTATCAGCCCCAGCATTTT. Translation gives CSARPDTYQPQHF. The V call is TRBV20-1, the J call TRBJ1-5, with unresolved D. The length of the CDR3 is 13 residues. In germline, CDR1 is DFQATT, CDR2 SNEGSKA (reference sequence). Trimming removed 2 bases from V and 5 bases from J, with 10 bases in between.

The rearrangement links TRBV7-2 to TRBJ2-1; D is unresolved. This CDR3 has 11 amino acids. The V gene lost 5 bases and the J gene lost 10 bases, with 9 bases spanning the gap. Germline values: CDR1 SGHTA, CDR2 FQGNSA. CDR3 bases: TGTGCCAGCAGCCCCGAGGTAGAGCAGTTCTTC. Translating it yields CASSPEVEQFF. Variable domain in full (rest from reference TRBV7-2 and TRBJ2-1): GAGVSQSPSNKVTEKGKDVELRCDPISGHTALYWYRQSLGQGLEFLIYFQGNSAPDKSGLPSDRFSAERTGGSVSTLTIQRTQQEDSAVYLCASSPEVEQFFGPGTRLTVL.

The chain couples TRBV28 to TRBJ1-1, with D possibly TRBD1 on 6 matching bases. CDR1 and CDR2 (germline): MDHEN, SYDVKM. This CDR3 comprises 13 residues. The ends were cut back, 6 bases at V and 5 bases at J, with 13 bases in the middle. The CDR3 region has the DNA TGTGCCAGCAGGGGGGGGGCCGGGACTGAAGCTTTCTTT. Translating it yields CASRGGAGTEAFF.

Remarks on this clonotype: A much bigger clone sits one base away, suggesting this may be a read error. The chain carries TRBV7-9 and TRBJ1-1; no clear D gene. Germline V gene sequence: CDR1 SEHNR, CDR2 FQNEAQ (reference sequence). The germline V and J ends were trimmed by 1 base and 4 bases, with 16 bases remaining between them. The CDR3 spans 16 residues. The CDR3, as DNA: TGTGCCAGCAGCTTAGGTACCCATGGGCGAATCACTGAAGCTTTCTTT. The encoded protein is CASSLGTHGRITEAFF.

V gene TRBV7-2 combines with J gene TRBJ2-6; D ambiguous. Germline V gene lookup returns CDR1 SGHTA and CDR2 FQGNSA. The CDR3 is made up of 19 amino acids. V lost 0 bases and J 0 bases, leaving 15 bases between the germline ends. CDR3 sequence reads: CASSLASGRGYSGANVLTF. CDR3 bases: TGTGCCAGCAGCTTAGCGTCTGGGCGCGGATACTCTGGGGCCAACGTCCTGACTTTC.

This clonotype is labeled as medium-sized. The chain combines TRBV10-3 with TRBJ1-3; TRBD1 matches 12 bases. The V gene end was trimmed by 7 bases and the J gene end by 4 bases; junction bases not matched to a gene: 2. The CDR3 consists of 14 residues. Germline V gene data show CDR1 as ENHRY and CDR2 as SYGVKD. This CDR3 reads CAIKGQGAGNTIYF. CDR3 sequence (DNA): TGTGCCATCAAGGGACAGGGGGCAGGAAACACCATATATTTT.

By share of the sample, this clonotype is medium-sized. This chain uses TRBV28 with TRBJ1-6, with TRBD1 matching over 8 bases. The CDR3 loop spans 15 amino acids. Losses at the gene ends were 5 bases for V and 8 bases for J; bases not matched to a gene: 8. Germline V gene data show CDR1 as MDHEN and CDR2 as SYDVKM. In DNA, the CDR3 is TGTGCCAGCAGTCCCCGGGACAGGATCGATTCACCCCTCCACTTT. It is translated as CASSPRDRIDSPLHF. The full variable domain, with the rest looked up from reference TRBV28 and TRBJ1-6, is DVKVTQSSRYLVKRTGEKVFLECVQDMDHENMFWYRQDPGLGLRLIYFSYDVKMKEKGDIPEGYSVSREKKERFSLILESASTNQTSMYLCASSPRDRIDSPLHFGNGTRLTVT.

This sequence joins TRBV27 and TRBJ2-3; D is unresolved. Trimming left V 2 bases short and J 0 bases short, with 9 bases between. CDR1 is MNHEY, CDR2 SMNVEV, per germline (reference sequence). The CDR3 has 15 residues. CDR3 loop: CASSLRPPSTDTQYF. As DNA, the CDR3 is TGTGCCAGCAGTTTAAGGCCTCCCAGCACAGATACGCAGTATTTT.

The chain joins TRBV29-1 to TRBJ1-2; TRBD1 agrees at 7 bases. Trimming at V came to 0 bases and at J to 6 bases, leaving 16 bases not matched to a gene. CDR1 is SQVTM and CDR2 is ANQGSEA in the germline V gene. The CDR3 covers 17 residues. The CDR3: CSVEDQGTVGRRDGYTF. The CDR3 DNA reads TGCAGCGTTGAAGATCAAGGGACAGTGGGGCGACGGGATGGCTACACCTTC.

This rearrangement joins TRBV6-1 to TRBJ1-3, with TRBD1 as a possible D gene (5 bases). The CDR3 is 14 residues long. V was pared by 4 bases and J by 2 bases, with 9 bases between. Germline V gene lookup returns CDR1 MNHNS and CDR2 SASEGT. The CDR3, as DNA: TGTGCCAGCAGTGGGGGGATTACTGGAAACACCATATATTTT. Translation: CASSGGITGNTIYF.

Within the sample, this clonotype is medium-sized (0.01 to 0.1%). This chain connects TRBV27 to TRBJ2-2; 9 bases line up with TRBD2. V lost 4 bases and J lost 1; bases outside the gene matches: 10. The germline CDR1 and CDR2 sequences are MNHEY and SMNVEV (reference sequence). The CDR3 is made up of 18 amino acids. CDR3 DNA: TGTGCCAGCAGTTCGGCTTCCCTAGCGGGGATGAACACCGGGGAGCTGTTTTTT. It yields the protein CASSSASLAGMNTGELFF.

This chain connects TRBV19 to TRBJ2-4; D possibly uses TRBD1 or TRBD2 (5 bases each). The V end lost 6 bases, the J end lost 0 bases, and 15 bases lay between the germline ends. This CDR3 is built from 16 residues. From germline, CDR1 is LNHDA and CDR2 SQIVND (reference sequence). The CDR3 is CASRSGTQGAKNIQYF. CDR3 DNA sequence: TGTGCCAGTAGATCCGGGACCCAGGGAGCCAAAAACATTCAGTACTTC.

The table lists this clonotype with many counts. The chain carries TRBV6-5 and TRBJ2-5; 10 bases are shared with TRBD1. This CDR3 has 15 residues. The V segment lost 6 bases and the J segment 5 bases; nucleotides outside the gene matches: 9. The germline V gene has CDR1 MNHEY and CDR2 SVGAGI. The CDR3 is CASRGDRGEWETQYF. Here the CDR3 DNA reads TGTGCCAGCAGAGGGGACAGGGGTGAATGGGAGACCCAGTACTTC.